This TCR beta chain was captured in a study of blood T cell repertoires in COVID-19. Study details: Collection of acute and convalescent COVID-19 samples took place in the United States, Italy and Spain. PBMCs, B-cell-depleted T cells, or T cells provided the cDNA or gDNA that made up the material.

V lost 0 bases to trimming and J lost 7 bases, with 15 bases between them. The CDR3 contains 15 residues. CDR1 is SEHNR and CDR2 is FQNEAQ in the germline V gene (reference sequence). Authors' methods: Researchers report that nucleated cell counts were estimated from reference gene primer amplification. The protocol was immunoSEQ multiplex PCR, while the TCRdb copy is restricted to in-frame clones and leaves out a portion. The V and J calls and clone size come from that table; D and trimming were worked out from the DNA. Among about 130,000 clones listed, approximately 84% were seen once. Material for sequencing was peripheral blood. The gene calls are TRBV7-9 and TRBJ1-1, with a tentative D call TRBD1 (5 bases). The clonotype was recovered from a woman in her twenties or thirties who had recovered from COVID-19. CDR3 sequence: CASSLAAKRGDEAFF. CDR3 bases: TGTGCCAGCAGCTTAGCGGCCAAGCGGGGGGATGAAGCTTTCTTT.